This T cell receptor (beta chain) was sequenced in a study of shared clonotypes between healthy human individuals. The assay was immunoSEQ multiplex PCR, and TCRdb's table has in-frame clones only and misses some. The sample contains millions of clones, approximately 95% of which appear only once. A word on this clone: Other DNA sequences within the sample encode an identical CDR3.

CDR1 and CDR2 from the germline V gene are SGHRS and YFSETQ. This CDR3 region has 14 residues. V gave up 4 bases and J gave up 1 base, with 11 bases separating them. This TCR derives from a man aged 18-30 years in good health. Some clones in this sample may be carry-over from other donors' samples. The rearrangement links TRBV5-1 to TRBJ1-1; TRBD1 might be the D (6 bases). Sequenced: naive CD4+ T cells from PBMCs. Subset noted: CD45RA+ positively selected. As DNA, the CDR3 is TGCGCCAGCAGCCCGCCGGACAGGAACACTGAAGCTTTCTTT. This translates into CASSPPDRNTEAFF. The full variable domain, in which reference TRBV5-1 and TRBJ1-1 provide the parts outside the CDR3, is KAGVTQTPRYLIKTRGQQVTLSCSPISGHRSVSWYQQTPGQGLQFLFEYFSETQRNKGNFPGRFSGRQFSNSRSEMNVSTLELGDSALYLCASSPPDRNTEAFFGQGTRLTVV.